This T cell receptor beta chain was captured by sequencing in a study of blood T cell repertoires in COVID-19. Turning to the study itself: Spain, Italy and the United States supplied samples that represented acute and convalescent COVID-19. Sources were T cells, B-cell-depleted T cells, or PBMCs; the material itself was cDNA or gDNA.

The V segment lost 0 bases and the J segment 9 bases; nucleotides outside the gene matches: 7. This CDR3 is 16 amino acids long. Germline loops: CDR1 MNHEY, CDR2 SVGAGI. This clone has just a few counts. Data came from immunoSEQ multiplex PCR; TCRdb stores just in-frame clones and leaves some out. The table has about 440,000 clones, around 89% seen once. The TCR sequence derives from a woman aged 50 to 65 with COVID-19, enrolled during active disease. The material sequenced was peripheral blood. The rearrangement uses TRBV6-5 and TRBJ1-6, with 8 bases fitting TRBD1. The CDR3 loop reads CASSYSTQGAGSPLHF. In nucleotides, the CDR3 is TGTGCCAGCAGTTACTCGACCCAGGGGGCGGGTTCACCCCTCCACTTT.